Following are 10 T cell receptor beta chains from one sample sequenced in a study of chemoradiotherapy in HPV16-positive cancers. Data came from immunoSEQ multiplex PCR; TCRdb stores just in-frame clones and leaves some out. This sample carries roughly 23,000 clones, 80% to 95% of them seen once, and the ten largest clones take 17%. This specimen was blood, taken from a patient who underwent chemoradiotherapy. The receptors here all came from a human donor with HPV-associated anogenital cancer.

The chain joins TRBV7-2 to TRBJ2-6; D gene uncertain. With 1 base removed from V and 0 bases from J, the gap between germline ends came to 10 bases. Germline values: CDR1 SGHTA, CDR2 FQGNSA. The CDR3 has 17 residues. Here the CDR3 reads CASSLDPTNSGANVLTF. CDR3 nucleotide sequence: TGTGCCAGCAGCTTAGATCCGACAAACTCTGGGGCCAACGTCCTGACTTTC.

The V and J genes are TRBV5-6 and TRBJ2-2; 7 nucleotides align to TRBD1. The CDR3 has 16 residues. The V and J ends lost 2 bases and 6 bases, in that order; junction bases with no gene match: 10. Looked up from germline, CDR1 is SGHDT and CDR2 is YYEEEE. In DNA, the CDR3 is TGTGCCAGCAGCTTTCGACAGGGCCAGCTTGCCGGGGAGCTGTTTTTT. Amino acids: CASSFRQGQLAGELFF.

This chain links TRBV28 with TRBJ2-5; D might be TRBD2 (5 bases). With 2 bases removed from V and 7 bases from J, the gap between germline ends came to 14 bases. Germline CDR1 reads MDHEN; CDR2 reads SYDVKM. The length of the CDR3 is 14 residues. The CDR3 nucleotides are TGTGCCAGCAGTTTACCCGGAGGAGTAGGGACCCAGTACTTC. It codes for CASSLPGGVGTQYF.

The chain is built from TRBV2 and TRBJ2-1; D is perhaps TRBD2 (6 bases). The CDR3 totals 13 residues. V lost 5 bases and J 4 bases, leaving 9 bases between the germline ends. CDR1 and CDR2 (germline): SNHLY, FYNNEI. CDR3 DNA sequence: TGTGCCAGCAGTCAAAGCGGGTACAATGAGCAGTTCTTC. This codes for CASSQSGYNEQFF.

The J gene is TRBJ2-7, the V gene TRBV6-6, with 8 bases fitting TRBD1. This CDR3 contains 15 residues. Trimming cost V 5 bases and J 0 bases; bases outside gene matches: 6. Germline V CDR1 and CDR2: MNHNY, SVGAGI (reference sequence). CDR3 coding DNA: TGTGCCAGCAGTCCCGGGACAGGCATCTCCTACGAGCAGTACTTC. Its translation is CASSPGTGISYEQYF.

The J gene is TRBJ2-1, the V gene TRBV10-1; tentatively, D is TRBD1 (6 bases). This CDR3 is built from 12 residues. Germline CDR1 reads WNHNN; CDR2 reads SYGVQD (reference sequence). The V gene lost 6 bases and the J gene lost 9 bases, with 12 bases spanning the gap. In DNA form, the CDR3 reads TGCGCCAGCAGGCTCACAGGGATTGAGCAGTTCTTC. Translating gives CASRLTGIEQFF.

This rearrangement joins TRBV9 to TRBJ2-7; D remains ambiguous. V was pared by 3 bases and J by 2 bases, with 12 bases between. The CDR3 runs 14 residues. Per the germline V gene, CDR1 is SGDLS and CDR2 is YYNGEE. The CDR3 DNA is TGTGCCAGCAGCGCCTGGCGAGACACCTACGAGCAGTACTTC. As protein: CASSAWRDTYEQYF.

This sequence joins TRBV9 and TRBJ1-3; weak D call: TRBD1 (6 bases). Between the trimmed V and J ends, which lost 3 bases and 0 bases, there was a span of 13 bases. Germline CDR1 is SGDLS and CDR2 is YYNGEE. This CDR3 comprises 16 residues. The DNA of the CDR3 is TGTGCCAGCAGCGCCGGACAGAGATTCTCTGGAAACACCATATATTTT. This translates into CASSAGQRFSGNTIYF.

The V and J genes are TRBV27 and TRBJ1-2; 8 nucleotides line up with TRBD1. The CDR3 is made up of 15 amino acids. CDR1 is MNHEY, CDR2 SMNVEV, per germline (reference sequence). V lost 6 bases, J lost 4 bases, and 10 bases stayed unmatched. CDR3 residues: CASRDPGQATYGYTF. The CDR3 coding sequence is TGTGCCAGCAGAGACCCGGGACAGGCAACCTATGGCTACACCTTC.

This chain connects TRBV18 to TRBJ2-7; 9 bases line up with TRBD1. The CDR3 is made up of 19 amino acids. Germline loops: CDR1 KGHSH, CDR2 LQKENI. V was pared by 3 bases and J by 5 bases, with 20 bases of the junction left unmatched. CDR3 protein: CASSPTLLLPGTGTHEQYF. The CDR3 nucleotides read TGTGCCAGCTCACCTACTTTACTTTTACCCGGGACAGGGACCCACGAGCAGTACTTC.